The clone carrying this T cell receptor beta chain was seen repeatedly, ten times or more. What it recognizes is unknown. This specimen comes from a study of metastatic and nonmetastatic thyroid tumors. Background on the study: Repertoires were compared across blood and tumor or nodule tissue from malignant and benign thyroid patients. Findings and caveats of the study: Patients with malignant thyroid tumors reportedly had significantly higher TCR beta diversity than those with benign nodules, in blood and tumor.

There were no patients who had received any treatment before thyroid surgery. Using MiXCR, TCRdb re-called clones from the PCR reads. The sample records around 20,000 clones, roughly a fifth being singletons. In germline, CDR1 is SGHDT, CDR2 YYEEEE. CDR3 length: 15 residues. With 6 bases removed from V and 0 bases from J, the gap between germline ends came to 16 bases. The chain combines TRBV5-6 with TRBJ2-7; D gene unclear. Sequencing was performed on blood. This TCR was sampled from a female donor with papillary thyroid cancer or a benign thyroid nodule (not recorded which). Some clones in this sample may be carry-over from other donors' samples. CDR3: CASTQLGGISYEQYF. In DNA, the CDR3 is TGTGCCAGCACCCAACTTGGTGGGATCTCCTACGAGCAGTACTTC.